This T cell receptor (beta chain) came from a study of blood T cells in healthy people across ages (dated by TCRdb to the mid-2010s). In the study overall: In model experiments, template switching captured about one uniquely barcoded TCR beta cDNA molecule for every two T cells. To track age-related changes in TCR beta repertoire diversity, the study relied on deep sequencing normalized with unique cDNA molecular identifiers. Four age groups were formed from the donors: young (average about 17 years), middle-aged (approximately 39), aged (about 62) and long-lived (about 80). To avoid experimental bias, donors of different ages were spread randomly across the sequencing lanes. The study analyzed two additional independent replicas of 1 million unique cDNA reads from the same blood draw for two donors, one aged 18 to 30 and one aged 80 or older. The investigation overall reported the following: Estimates of total diversity based on one million sequenced T cells were considered lower bounds and underestimates. Compared with the aged group, the long-lived group had more naive CD4+ T cells, fewer expanded clones and increased TCR diversity, suggesting age selection. As age increased, observed TCR beta diversity per million T cells dropped in a roughly linear way, and a significant reduction was already evident by age around 41. Bulk unsorted PBMC profiling prevented conclusive comparison of naive and antigen-experienced compartments. The CMV infection status of donors was not known, potentially confounding age-related changes in expanded clonotypes. A strong correlation was found between observed TCR beta diversity and the percentage of naive T cells measured by flow cytometry.

Unmatched junction bases come to 20, with V trimmed by 5 bases and J by 11 bases. The CDR3 sequence holds 17 residues, the cysteine and phenylalanine included. This entry keeps only the CDR3 DNA: 51 bases, framed from base 1. CDR1 and CDR2, looked up from the germline V gene (reference sequence), are DFQATT and SNEGSKA. Donors were under 40 systemically healthy Caucasian individuals from Russia aged 6 to 90 years. Approximately 9 milliliters of peripheral blood were collected from each donor into EDTA-treated Vacutainer tubes. PBMCs were isolated by Ficoll-Paque density-gradient centrifugation, with at least 7 million obtained per sample. Trizol reagent was used to extract total RNA from PBMCs, with at least 5.5 micrograms per sample. For every donor, an aliquot of PBMCs went through flow cytometry to measure the percentages of naive CD45RAhigh/CD27high T cells. With respect to this clonotype: The clone's antigen remains unknown. A much bigger clone sits one base away, suggesting this may be a read error.

Receptor libraries were prepared by 5' RACE. The sequencing machine was an Illumina HiSeq 2500. A second PCR of roughly 7 to 11 cycles was performed with a sample-barcoded 5' primer and a J-beta primer mix. Each TCR beta cDNA molecule received a unique molecular identifier from a template-switch 5' adaptor carrying 12 random nucleotides. At least 3 million CDR3-containing paired-end reads were obtained from each sample. The Mint cDNA synthesis kit, primed by a TRBC-specific oligonucleotide, was used to synthesize first-strand cDNA from all RNA. Following uracil-DNA glycosylase treatment, all cDNA underwent a first 18-cycle PCR with the universal primers M1SS and BC2_uni_R. The authors' pipeline ran thus. Normalization of each sample was performed by random selection of 1 million high-quality reads, each carrying a distinct molecular identifier. Reads with shared molecular identifiers were discarded instead of being binned into consensus sequences. MiTCR, run with a Q25 quality threshold and the strictest error-elimination algorithm, handled CDR3 identification, clonotype clustering and error correction. A nonparametric unseen species model with Euler transformation was used to estimate lower-bound total TCR beta diversity. Using fastp trimming at Q25 and MiXCR clonotype assembly, TCRdb reanalyzed the public sequencing data and kept in-frame beta chains. Entries that share a CDR3 protein sequence are merged under the most common genes and DNA. For this entry, the V and J calls and clone size follow TCRdb and not the study's own pipeline. This sample comprises some 900,000 distinct CDR3 sequences, 40% to 60% of them detected only once. Around an eighth of the sample comes from the top ten.

The sequence links TRBV20-1 to TRBJ2-3, with 12 bases matching TRBD2. This clonotype was sampled from a man aged 30 to 39 in good health. Input material: blood. CDR3 protein: CSAGGLLTSGGSGGQYF. The DNA sequence is TGCAGTGCTGGAGGACTCCTGACTAGCGGGGGCTCCGGGGGGCAGTATTTT.